This T cell receptor beta chain was observed in a study of blood T cell repertoires in COVID-19. The CDR3 length is 13 residues. Unmatched junction bases numbered 7, after V lost 5 bases and J lost 7 bases. Clones were read by immunoSEQ multiplex PCR, and TCRdb kept only the in-frame ones, dropping some. The sample records 150,000 to 200,000 clones, about 86% being singletons. Sequences were obtained from PBMCs or T cells enriched from blood (not recorded which). The rearrangement links TRBV12-3 or TRBV12-4 to TRBJ1-1, with 7 bases aligning to TRBD1. This sequence was found in a middle-aged woman in a cohort exposed to, infected with or recovered from COVID-19 (not recorded which). In DNA form, the CDR3 reads TGTGCCAGCAGTGGAGGACAGGTGAATGAAGCTTTCTTT. Protein product: CASSGGQVNEAFF.